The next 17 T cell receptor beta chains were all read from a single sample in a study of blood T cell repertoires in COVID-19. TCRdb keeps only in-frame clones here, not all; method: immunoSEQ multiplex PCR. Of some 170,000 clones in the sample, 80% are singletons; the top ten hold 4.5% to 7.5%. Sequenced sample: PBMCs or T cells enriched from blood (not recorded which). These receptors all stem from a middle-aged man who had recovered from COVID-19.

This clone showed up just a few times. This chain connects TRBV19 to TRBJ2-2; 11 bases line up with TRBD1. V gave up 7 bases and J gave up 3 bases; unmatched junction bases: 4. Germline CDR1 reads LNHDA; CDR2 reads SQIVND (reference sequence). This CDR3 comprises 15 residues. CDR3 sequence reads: CASKRTGGHTGELFF. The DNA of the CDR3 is TGTGCCAGTAAGCGGACAGGGGGCCACACCGGGGAGCTGTTTTTT.

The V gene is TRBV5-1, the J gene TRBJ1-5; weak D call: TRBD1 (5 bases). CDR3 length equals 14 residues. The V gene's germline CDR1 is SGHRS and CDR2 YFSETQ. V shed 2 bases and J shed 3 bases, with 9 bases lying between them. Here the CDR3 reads CASSFTGTNQPQHF. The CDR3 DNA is TGCGCCAGCAGCTTTACAGGTACCAATCAGCCCCAGCATTTT.

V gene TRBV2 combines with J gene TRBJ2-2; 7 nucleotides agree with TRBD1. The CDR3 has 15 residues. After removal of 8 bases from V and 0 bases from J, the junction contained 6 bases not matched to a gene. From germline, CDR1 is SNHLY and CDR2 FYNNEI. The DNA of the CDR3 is TGTGCCAGCCAGGGACAGTTTGCGAACACCGGGGAGCTGTTTTTT. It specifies CASQGQFANTGELFF.

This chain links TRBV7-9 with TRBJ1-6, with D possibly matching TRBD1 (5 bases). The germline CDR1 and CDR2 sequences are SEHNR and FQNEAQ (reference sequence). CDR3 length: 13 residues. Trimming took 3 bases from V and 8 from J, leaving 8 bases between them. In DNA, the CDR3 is TGTGCCAGCAGCTTGGGGGGTCATTCACCCCTCCACTTT. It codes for CASSLGGHSPLHF.

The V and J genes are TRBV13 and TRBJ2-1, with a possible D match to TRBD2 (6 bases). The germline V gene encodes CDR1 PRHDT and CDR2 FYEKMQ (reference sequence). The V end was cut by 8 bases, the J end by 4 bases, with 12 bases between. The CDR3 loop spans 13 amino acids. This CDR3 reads CASRTGGYNEQFF. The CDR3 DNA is TGTGCCAGCCGGACCGGGGGATACAATGAGCAGTTCTTC.

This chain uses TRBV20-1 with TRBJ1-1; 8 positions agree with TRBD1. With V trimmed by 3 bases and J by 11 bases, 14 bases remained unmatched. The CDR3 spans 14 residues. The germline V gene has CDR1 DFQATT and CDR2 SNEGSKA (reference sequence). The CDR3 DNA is TGCAGTGCTAGTACAATGGGCAGGGGGCTTGGGGCTTTCTTT. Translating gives CSASTMGRGLGAFF.

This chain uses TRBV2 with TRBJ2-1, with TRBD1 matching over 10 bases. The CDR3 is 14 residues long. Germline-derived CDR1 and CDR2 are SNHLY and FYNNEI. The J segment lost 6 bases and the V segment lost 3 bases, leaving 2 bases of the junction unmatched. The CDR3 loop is CASSEGQGSNEQFF. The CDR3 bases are TGTGCCAGCAGTGAGGGACAGGGGAGCAATGAGCAGTTCTTC.

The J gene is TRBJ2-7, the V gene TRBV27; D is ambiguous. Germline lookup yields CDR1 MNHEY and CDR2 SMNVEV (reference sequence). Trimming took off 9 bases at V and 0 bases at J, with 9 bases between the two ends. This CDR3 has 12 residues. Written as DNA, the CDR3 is TGTGCCAGTTTTTCGAGCTCCTACGAGCAGTACGTC. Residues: CASFSSSYEQYV.

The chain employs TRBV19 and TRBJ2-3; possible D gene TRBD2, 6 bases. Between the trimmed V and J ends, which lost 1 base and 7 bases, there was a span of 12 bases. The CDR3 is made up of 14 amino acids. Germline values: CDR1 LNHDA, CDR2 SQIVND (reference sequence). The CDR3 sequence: CASSIGVTSYTQYF. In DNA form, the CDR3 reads TGTGCCAGTAGTATAGGGGTTACTAGCTATACGCAGTATTTT. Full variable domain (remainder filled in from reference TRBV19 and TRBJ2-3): DGGITQSPKYLFRKEGQNVTLSCEQNLNHDAMYWYRQDPGQGLRLIYYSQIVNDFQKGDIAEGYSVSREKKESFPLTVTSAQKNPTAFYLCASSIGVTSYTQYFGPGTRLTVL.

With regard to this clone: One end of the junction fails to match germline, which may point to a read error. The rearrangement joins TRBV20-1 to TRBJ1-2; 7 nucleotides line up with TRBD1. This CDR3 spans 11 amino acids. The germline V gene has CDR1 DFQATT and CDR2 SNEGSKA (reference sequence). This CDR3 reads CSARENRGLAF. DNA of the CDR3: TGCAGTGCTAGAGAGAACAGGGGTCTGGCTTTC.

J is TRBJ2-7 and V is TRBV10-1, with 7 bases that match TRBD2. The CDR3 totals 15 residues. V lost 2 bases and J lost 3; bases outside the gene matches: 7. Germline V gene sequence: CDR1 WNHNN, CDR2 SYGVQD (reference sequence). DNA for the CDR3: TGCGCCAGCAGTGAGGGAGGGCTAGCGGACTACGAGCAGTACTTC. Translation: CASSEGGLADYEQYF.

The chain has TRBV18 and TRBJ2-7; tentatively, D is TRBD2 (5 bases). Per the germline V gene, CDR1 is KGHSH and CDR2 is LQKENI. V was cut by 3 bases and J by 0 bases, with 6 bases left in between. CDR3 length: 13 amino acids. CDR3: CASSPGSSYEQYV. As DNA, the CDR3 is TGTGCCAGCTCACCGGGGAGCTCCTACGAGCAGTACGTC.

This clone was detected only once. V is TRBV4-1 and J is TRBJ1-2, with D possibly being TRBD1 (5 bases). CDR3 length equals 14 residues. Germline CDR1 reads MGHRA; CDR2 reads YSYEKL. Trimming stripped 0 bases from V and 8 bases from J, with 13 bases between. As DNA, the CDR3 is TGCGCCAGCAGCCAAGAGGCAAGGTCAGGGGGCTACACCTTC. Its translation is CASSQEARSGGYTF.

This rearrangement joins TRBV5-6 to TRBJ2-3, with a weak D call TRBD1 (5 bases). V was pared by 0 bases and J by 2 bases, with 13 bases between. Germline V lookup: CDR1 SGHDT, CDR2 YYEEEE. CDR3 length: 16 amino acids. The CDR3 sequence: CASSLGPGQPTDTQYF. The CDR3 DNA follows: TGTGCCAGCAGCTTGGGCCCAGGGCAGCCCACAGATACGCAGTATTTT.

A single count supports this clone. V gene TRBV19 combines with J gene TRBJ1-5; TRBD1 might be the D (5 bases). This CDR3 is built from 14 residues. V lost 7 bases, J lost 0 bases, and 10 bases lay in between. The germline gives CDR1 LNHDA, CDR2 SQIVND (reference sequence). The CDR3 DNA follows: TGTGCCAGTAACGGGGGAATTAGCAATCAGCCCCAGCATTTT. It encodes CASNGGISNQPQHF. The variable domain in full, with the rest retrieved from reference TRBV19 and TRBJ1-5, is DGGITQSPKYLFRKEGQNVTLSCEQNLNHDAMYWYRQDPGQGLRLIYYSQIVNDFQKGDIAEGYSVSREKKESFPLTVTSAQKNPTAFYLCASNGGISNQPQHFGDGTRLSIL.

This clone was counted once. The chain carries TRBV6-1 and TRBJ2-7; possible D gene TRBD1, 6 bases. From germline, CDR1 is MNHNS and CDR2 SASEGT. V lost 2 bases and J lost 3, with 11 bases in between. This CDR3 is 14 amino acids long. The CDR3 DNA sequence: TGTGCCAGCAGTGAACTTGGACAGTTCTACGAGCAGTACGTC. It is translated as CASSELGQFYEQYV.

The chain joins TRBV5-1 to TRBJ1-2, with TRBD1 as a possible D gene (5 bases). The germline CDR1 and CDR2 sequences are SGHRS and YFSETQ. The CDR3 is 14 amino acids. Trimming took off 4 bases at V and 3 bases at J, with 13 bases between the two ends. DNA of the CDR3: TGCGCCAGCAGCGAAGTCTGGGGCGACTATGGCTACACCTTC. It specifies CASSEVWGDYGYTF.